The rows below give T cell receptor beta chains drawn from one sample of a study of T cell changes during pregnancy in multiple sclerosis. The repertoire was sequenced with immunoSEQ multiplex PCR; TCRdb's copy has only in-frame clones and lacks some. The sample consists of about 40,000 clones, 90% to 95% of them appearing once. The source was CD4+ T cells from peripheral blood mononuclear cells, collected after pregnancy. The receptors derive from a female donor with multiple sclerosis, enrolled in a pregnancy study. Each CDR3 is given with its conserved first and last residue. D genes are given only for firm matches. Size is stated for part of the rows, as once, few or many counts, or as a class when the clone is expanded.

v_gene,abundance,j_gene,d_gene,CDR3aa,CDR3nt
TRBV2,.,TRBJ2-3,.,CASSVDSASTDTQYF,TGTGCCAGCAGTGTTGACAGTGCTAGCACAGATACGCAGTATTTT
TRBV5-4,.,TRBJ2-1,TRBD1,CASSATGGLGQFF,TGTGCCAGCAGCGCTACAGGGGGTTTGGGGCAGTTCTTC
TRBV29-1,.,TRBJ2-7,.,CSVCYSTVKPYEQYF,TGCAGCGTTTGTTACTCGACAGTGAAACCCTACGAGCAGTACTTC
TRBV18,.,TRBJ1-1,TRBD1,CASSSPTGQTATEAFF,TGTGCCAGCTCATCCCCTACGGGACAGACGGCCACTGAAGCTTTCTTT
TRBV5-6,.,TRBJ1-3,.,CASSQQSSGNTTYF,TGTGCCAGCAGCCAACAGTCGTCTGGAAACACCACATATTTT
TRBV6-5,once,TRBJ1-6,TRBD1,CASSYSTGSASPLHF,TGTGCCAGCAGTTACTCGACAGGGTCAGCTTCACCCCTCCACTTT
TRBV5-4,.,TRBJ2-5,.,CASSDGGTQYF,TGTGCCAGCAGCGACGGGGGGACCCAGTACTTC
TRBV7-8,once,TRBJ2-5,.,CASSFFEAGRETQYF,TGTGCCAGCAGCTTTTTCGAGGCGGGCCGGGAGACCCAGTACTTC
TRBV7-6,.,TRBJ1-1,.,CASSQRGDGTEAFF,TGTGCCAGCAGCCAGCGGGGGGACGGCACTGAAGCTTTCTTT
TRBV14,once,TRBJ2-7,.,CASSQEHRIYEQYF,TGTGCCAGCAGCCAAGAACACAGAATCTACGAGCAGTACTTC
TRBV19,.,TRBJ1-1,.,CASSTGGGATEAFF,TGTGCCAGTAGTACAGGAGGGGGGGCCACTGAAGCTTTCTTT
TRBV30,.,TRBJ2-1,.,CAWSAPDRNNEQFF,TGTGCCTGGAGTGCCCCCGACAGAAACAATGAGCAGTTCTTC
TRBV19,.,TRBJ1-1,.,CASSMTGNTEAFF,TGTGCCAGTAGTATGACAGGGAACACTGAAGCTTTCTTT
TRBV19,.,TRBJ2-5,.,CASSRLGPRETQYF,TGTGCCAGTAGTAGACTAGGTCCGCGGGAGACCCAGTACTTC
TRBV6-4,.,TRBJ2-3,TRBD2,CASGGLAGRLDTQYF,TGTGCCAGCGGGGGACTAGCCGGACGTTTAGATACGCAGTATTTT
TRBV5-1,.,TRBJ1-2,TRBD1,CASSGRTGGGYGYTF,TGCGCCAGCAGCGGGAGGACAGGGGGGGGCTATGGCTACACCTTC
TRBV10-3,.,TRBJ1-1,.,CAISAGQGGFTEAFF,TGTGCCATCAGTGCAGGACAAGGAGGGTTCACTGAAGCTTTCTTT
TRBV6-5,.,TRBJ1-5,.,CASSYSNGFNQPQHF,TGTGCCAGCAGTTACTCGAACGGGTTCAATCAGCCCCAGCATTTT
TRBV2,.,TRBJ2-7,TRBD1,CASSRSGQGDEQYF,TGTGCCAGCAGTAGATCCGGACAGGGGGACGAGCAGTACTTC
TRBV6-1,.,TRBJ2-2,.,CASSELGPTGELFF,TGTGCCAGCAGTGAGTTGGGGCCCACCGGGGAGCTGTTTTTT
TRBV5-1,.,TRBJ1-1,.,CASSLGGGGTEAFF,TGCGCCAGCAGCTTGGGGGGGGGAGGCACTGAAGCTTTCTTT
TRBV6-1,.,TRBJ2-5,.,CASTTVRQETQYF,TGTGCCAGCACCACGGTGCGACAAGAGACCCAGTACTTC
TRBV7-3,.,TRBJ2-3,TRBD2,CASSSKPVGGSGGRDTQYF,TGTGCCAGCAGCTCAAAACCCGTCGGGGGGAGCGGGGGCAGAGATACGCAGTATTTT
TRBV7-2,.,TRBJ2-2,.,CASSLDFANTGELFF,TGTGCCAGCAGCTTAGACTTCGCGAACACCGGGGAGCTGTTTTTT
TRBV5-1,.,TRBJ2-3,.,CASSLLVPLIPTDTQYF,TGCGCCAGCAGCTTGTTAGTTCCCCTAATCCCCACAGATACGCAGTATTTT
TRBV5-6,.,TRBJ2-3,TRBD1,CASSWGTGVTDTQYF,TGTGCCAGCAGCTGGGGGACAGGGGTCACAGATACGCAGTATTTT
TRBV2,.,TRBJ1-1,.,CASATGITEAFF,TGTGCCAGCGCTACAGGGATAACTGAAGCTTTCTTT
TRBV7-2,.,TRBJ1-3,TRBD1,CASSLTGGISGNTIYF,TGTGCCAGCAGCTTAACAGGGGGTATCTCTGGAAACACCATATATTTT
TRBV5-1,.,TRBJ2-5,.,CASSLLSVRVETQYF,TGCGCCAGCAGCTTGTTGAGCGTCAGGGTTGAGACCCAGTACTTC
TRBV9,.,TRBJ2-5,TRBD1,CASSYRDRASETQYF,TGTGCCAGCAGCTACCGGGACAGGGCGTCGGAGACCCAGTACTTC
TRBV5-5,once,TRBJ1-5,.,CASSVRQPSNQPQHF,TGTGCCAGCAGCGTCCGACAGCCTAGCAATCAGCCCCAGCATTTT
TRBV9,.,TRBJ2-3,.,CASSPQAGQGTDTQYF,TGTGCCAGCAGCCCCCAAGCGGGCCAAGGCACAGATACGCAGTATTTT
TRBV18,.,TRBJ1-2,TRBD1,CASSPTGAGGGYTF,TGTGCCAGCTCACCGACAGGGGCCGGCGGTGGCTACACCTTC
TRBV6-5,.,TRBJ1-5,.,CASRTTGYSNQPQHF,TGTGCCAGCAGGACCACAGGTTATAGCAATCAGCCCCAGCATTTT
TRBV19,.,TRBJ2-7,.,CASSQQGVREQYF,TGTGCCAGTAGTCAACAGGGAGTGCGCGAGCAGTACTTC
TRBV6-5,.,TRBJ1-6,TRBD1,CASSRQGNSPLHF,TGTGCCAGCAGCCGACAGGGTAATTCACCCCTCCACTTT
TRBV4-2,.,TRBJ1-1,.,CASSQDSLVKTEAFF,TGTGCCAGCAGCCAAGATAGCCTGGTTAAGACTGAAGCTTTCTTT
TRBV7-2,.,TRBJ1-5,.,CASSTRQASGQPQHF,TGTGCCAGCAGCACCCGACAGGCCTCGGGGCAGCCCCAGCATTTT
TRBV7-3,.,TRBJ2-1,.,CASGGPRNEQFF,TGTGCCAGCGGGGGCCCGAGGAATGAGCAGTTCTTC
TRBV28,.,TRBJ1-6,TRBD1,CASSLLGTGVILHF,TGTGCCAGCAGTTTATTAGGGACAGGGGTTATCCTCCACTTT
TRBV7-9,.,TRBJ1-5,.,CASSLDAGRNQPQHF,TGTGCCAGCAGCTTGGACGCAGGGCGGAATCAGCCCCAGCATTTT
TRBV2,.,TRBJ2-1,TRBD2,CASRGTSGVDRHEQFF,TGTGCCAGCAGGGGCACTAGCGGGGTGGACCGGCATGAGCAGTTCTTC
TRBV2,.,TRBJ2-7,.,CASNKGQSYEQYF,TGTGCCAGCAATAAAGGACAGTCCTACGAGCAGTACTTC
TRBV11-2,.,TRBJ2-7,TRBD2,CASSAINPGASGVAYEQYF,TGTGCCAGCAGCGCCATCAACCCTGGGGCTAGCGGGGTAGCCTACGAGCAGTACTTC
TRBV5-1,.,TRBJ1-2,TRBD1,CASSLERTGYTRGYTF,TGCGCCAGCAGCTTGGAACGGACAGGCTACACTCGAGGCTACACCTTC
TRBV7-3,.,TRBJ1-1,TRBD1,CASSLHDRGSEAFF,TGTGCCAGCAGCTTACACGACAGGGGGTCTGAAGCTTTCTTT
TRBV4-2,.,TRBJ2-3,.,CASSQGLADTQYF,TGTGCCAGCAGCCAAGGACTAGCAGATACGCAGTATTTT
TRBV6-5,.,TRBJ1-1,.,CASQEGNTEAFF,TGTGCCAGCCAAGAGGGGAACACTGAAGCTTTCTTT
TRBV11-2,.,TRBJ1-2,.,CASSSGSYGYTF,TGTGCCAGCAGTTCAGGCTCCTATGGCTACACCTTC
TRBV7-8,few,TRBJ1-6,TRBD1,CASSLASGTGNNSPLHF,TGTGCCAGCAGCTTAGCTTCCGGGACAGGGAATAATTCACCCCTCCACTTT
TRBV5-6,.,TRBJ2-7,TRBD1,CASSLMDRGLYEQYF,TGTGCCAGCAGCTTAATGGACAGGGGGTTGTACGAGCAGTACTTC
TRBV19,once,TRBJ2-7,.,CASSATWSRYEQYF,TGTGCCAGTAGCGCGACTTGGAGTCGATACGAGCAGTACTTC
TRBV2,.,TRBJ2-5,TRBD1,CASSQDRGGETQYF,TGTGCCAGCAGTCAAGACAGGGGTGGGGAGACCCAGTACTTC
TRBV5-1,.,TRBJ2-3,TRBD2,CASGTSGGLTDTQYF,TGCGCCAGCGGGACTAGCGGGGGCCTAACAGATACGCAGTATTTT
TRBV19,.,TRBJ1-5,.,CASSISKADNQPQHF,TGTGCCAGTAGTATTAGTAAAGCCGACAATCAGCCCCAGCATTTT
TRBV7-9,.,TRBJ1-1,.,CASSQSQNTEAFF,TGTGCCAGCAGCCAGTCACAGAACACTGAAGCTTTCTTT
TRBV13,.,TRBJ2-1,TRBD2,CASSPSGASSYNEQFF,TGTGCCAGCAGCCCTAGCGGGGCGAGCTCCTACAATGAGCAGTTCTTC
TRBV2,.,TRBJ2-3,.,CATQTRRTDTQYF,TGTGCCACCCAGACTAGACGCACAGATACGCAGTATTTT